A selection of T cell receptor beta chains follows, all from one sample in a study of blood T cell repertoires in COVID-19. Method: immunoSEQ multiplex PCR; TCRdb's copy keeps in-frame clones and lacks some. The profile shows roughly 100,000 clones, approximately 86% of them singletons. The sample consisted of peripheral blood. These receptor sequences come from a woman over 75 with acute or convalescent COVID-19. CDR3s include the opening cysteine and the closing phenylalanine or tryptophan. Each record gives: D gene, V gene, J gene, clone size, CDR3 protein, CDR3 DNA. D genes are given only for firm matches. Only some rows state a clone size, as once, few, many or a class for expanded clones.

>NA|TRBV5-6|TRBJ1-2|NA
CASSWRGGGGYGYTF
TGTGCCAGCAGCTGGAGGGGAGGGGGTGGCTATGGCTACACCTTC
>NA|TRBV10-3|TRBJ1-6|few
CAISERPGLDSPLHF
TGTGCCATCAGTGAGAGGCCAGGCCTTGATTCACCCCTCCACTTT
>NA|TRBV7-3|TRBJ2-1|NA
CASSQKFRAGASEQFF
TGTGCCAGCAGCCAAAAGTTTAGGGCAGGGGCAAGTGAGCAGTTCTTC
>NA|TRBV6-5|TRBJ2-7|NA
CASSRRGYEQYF
TGTGCCAGCAGCCGCCGGGGGTACGAGCAGTACTTC
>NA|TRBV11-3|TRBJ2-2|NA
CASSRGLSAAGELFF
TGTGCCAGCAGCCGGGGACTCTCCGCGGCCGGGGAGCTGTTTTTT
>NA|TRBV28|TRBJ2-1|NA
CASSLGVLSGTFYNEQFF
TGTGCCAGCAGTTTAGGGGTTCTTAGCGGTACTTTTTACAATGAGCAGTTCTTC
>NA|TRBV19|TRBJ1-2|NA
CASSSTGPPYGYTF
TGTGCCAGTAGTTCTACAGGTCCCCCCTATGGCTACACCTTC
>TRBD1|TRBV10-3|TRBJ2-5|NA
CAISGDGTGTQYF
TGTGCCATCAGCGGGGACGGGACAGGGACCCAGTACTTC
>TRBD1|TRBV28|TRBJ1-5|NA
CASSFGTGSYPQHF
TGTGCCAGCAGTTTCGGGACAGGGTCATACCCCCAGCATTTT
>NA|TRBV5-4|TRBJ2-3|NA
CASSTRGGSTDTQYF
TGTGCCAGCAGCACCCGAGGAGGGAGCACAGATACGCAGTATTTT
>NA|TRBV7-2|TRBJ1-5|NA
CASSLEQFNQPQHF
TGTGCCAGCAGCCTGGAACAGTTCAATCAGCCCCAGCATTTT
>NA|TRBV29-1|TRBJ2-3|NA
CSVERGTQYF
TGCAGCGTTGAAAGGGGTACGCAGTATTTT